This T cell receptor (beta chain) was found in a study of T cell responses to AZD1222 COVID-19 vaccine. As to this clone: Its antigen remains unidentified.

Broader study findings: A mostly white British donor set with more females was recruited, and clonal diversity was possibly underestimated. All repertoire sampling was performed exclusively after the peak T cell response. Across spike, vaccine-associated CD4 TCRs were found, dominant at 160-218 and 743-854. Baseline serostatus was positive in only a handful of AZD1222 recipients.

CDR1 and CDR2 from the germline V gene are WSHSY and SAAADI. The CDR3 has 15 residues. Trimming took 11 bases from V and 4 from J, leaving 20 bases between them. Repertoires were generated with immunoSEQ multiplex PCR, while TCRdb's copy carries only in-frame clones and drops some. The sample records about 170,000 clones, roughly 87% being singletons. This chain uses TRBV10-2 with TRBJ2-2; no clear D. The source material was peripheral blood, sampled 28 days after the second AZD1222 dose. The sequence derives from an adult who received the AZD1222 COVID-19 vaccine. The DNA for the CDR3 is TGCGCCGCAACACCCGGGCCCTCGGGCACCGGGGAGCTGTTTTTT. Its protein product is CAATPGPSGTGELFF.